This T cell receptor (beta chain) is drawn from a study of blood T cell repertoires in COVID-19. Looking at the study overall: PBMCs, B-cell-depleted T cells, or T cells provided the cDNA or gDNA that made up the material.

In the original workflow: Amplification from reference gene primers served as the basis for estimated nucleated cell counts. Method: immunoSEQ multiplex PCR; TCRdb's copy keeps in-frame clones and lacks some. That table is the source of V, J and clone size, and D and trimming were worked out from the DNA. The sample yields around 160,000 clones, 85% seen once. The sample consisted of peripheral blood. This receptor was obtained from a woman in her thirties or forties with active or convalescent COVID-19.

The CDR3 reads CASSIVGTGEETQYF. CDR3 sequence (DNA): TGTGCCAGTAGTATAGTTGGGACAGGGGAGGAGACCCAGTACTTC. The J gene is TRBJ2-5, the V gene TRBV19; TRBD1 agrees at 10 bases. This CDR3 has 15 residues. Trimming cost V 1 base and J 5 bases; bases outside gene matches: 4. Per germline, CDR1 LNHDA and CDR2 SQIVND (reference sequence).